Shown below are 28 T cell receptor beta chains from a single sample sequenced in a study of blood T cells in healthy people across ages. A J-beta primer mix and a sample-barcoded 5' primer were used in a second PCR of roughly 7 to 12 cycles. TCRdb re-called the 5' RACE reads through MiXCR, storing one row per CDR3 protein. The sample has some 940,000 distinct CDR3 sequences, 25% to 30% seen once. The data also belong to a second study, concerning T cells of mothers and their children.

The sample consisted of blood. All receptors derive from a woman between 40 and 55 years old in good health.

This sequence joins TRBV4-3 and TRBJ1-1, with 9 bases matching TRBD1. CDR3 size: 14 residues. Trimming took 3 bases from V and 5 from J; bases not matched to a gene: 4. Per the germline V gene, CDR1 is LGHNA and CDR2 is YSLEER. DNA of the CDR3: TGCGCCAGCAGCCATACAGGGGGCGGGACTGAAGCTTTCTTT. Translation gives CASSHTGGGTEAFF.

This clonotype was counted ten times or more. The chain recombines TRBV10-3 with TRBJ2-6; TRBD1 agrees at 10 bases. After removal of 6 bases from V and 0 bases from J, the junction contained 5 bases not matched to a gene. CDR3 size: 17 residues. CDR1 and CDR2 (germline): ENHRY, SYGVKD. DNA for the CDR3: TGTGCCATCAGCCGGGACAGGGGCCTCTCTGGGGCCAACGTCCTGACTTTC. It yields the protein CAISRDRGLSGANVLTF.

CDR3 amino acids: CSARDLTGGRYEQFF. In DNA form, the CDR3 reads TGCAGTGCTAGAGATCTGACGGGGGGCAGGTATGAGCAGTTCTTC. The chain is built from TRBV20-1 and TRBJ2-1, with a possible D match to TRBD2 (7 bases). Germline V gene data show CDR1 as DFQATT and CDR2 as SNEGSKA (reference sequence). This CDR3 is 15 amino acids long. V was trimmed by 0 bases and J by 8 bases, leaving 17 bases between them.

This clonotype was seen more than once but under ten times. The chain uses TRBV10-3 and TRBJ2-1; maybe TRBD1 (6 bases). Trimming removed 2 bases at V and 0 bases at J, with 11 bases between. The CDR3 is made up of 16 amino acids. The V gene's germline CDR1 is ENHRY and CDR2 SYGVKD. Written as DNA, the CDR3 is TGTGCCATCAGTGAGGACGACAGGAGCTCCTACAATGAGCAGTTCTTC. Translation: CAISEDDRSSYNEQFF.

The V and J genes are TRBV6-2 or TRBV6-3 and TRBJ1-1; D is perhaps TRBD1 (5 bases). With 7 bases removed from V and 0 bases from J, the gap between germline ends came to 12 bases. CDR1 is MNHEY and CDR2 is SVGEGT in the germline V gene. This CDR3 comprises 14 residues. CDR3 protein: CASTRGGMNTEAFF. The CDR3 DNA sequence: TGTGCCAGCACCCGCGGGGGAATGAACACTGAAGCTTTCTTT.

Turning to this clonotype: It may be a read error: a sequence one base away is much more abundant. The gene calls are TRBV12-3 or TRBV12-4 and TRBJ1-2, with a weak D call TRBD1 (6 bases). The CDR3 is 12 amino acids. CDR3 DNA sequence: TGTGCCAGCGGACAGACTAACTATGGCTGCACCTTC. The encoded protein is CASGQTNYGCTF.

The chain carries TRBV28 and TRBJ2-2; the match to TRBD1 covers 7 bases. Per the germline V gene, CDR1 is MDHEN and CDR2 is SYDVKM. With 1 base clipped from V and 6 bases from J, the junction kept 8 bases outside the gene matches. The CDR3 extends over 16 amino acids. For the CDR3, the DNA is TGTGCCAGCAGTTTATTAGGGGGCGCGTCCCCCGGGGAGCTGTTTTTT. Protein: CASSLLGGASPGELFF. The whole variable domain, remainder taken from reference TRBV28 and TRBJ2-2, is DVKVTQSSRYLVKRTGEKVFLECVQDMDHENMFWYRQDPGLGLRLIYFSYDVKMKEKGDIPEGYSVSREKKERFSLILESASTNQTSMYLCASSLLGGASPGELFFGEGSRLTVL.

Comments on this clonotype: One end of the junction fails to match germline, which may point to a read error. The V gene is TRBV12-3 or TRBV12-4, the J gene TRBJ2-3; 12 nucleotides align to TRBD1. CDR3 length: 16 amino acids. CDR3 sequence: CASSPPGTGGTDAQYF. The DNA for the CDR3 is TGTGCCAGCAGTCCACCCGGGACAGGGGGCACAGATGCGCAGTATTTT.

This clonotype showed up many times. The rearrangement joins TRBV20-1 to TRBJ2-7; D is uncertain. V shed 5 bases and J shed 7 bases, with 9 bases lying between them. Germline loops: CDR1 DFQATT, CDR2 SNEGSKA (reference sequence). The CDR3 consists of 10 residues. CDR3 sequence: CSASDMEQYF. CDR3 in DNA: TGCAGTGCTTCAGACATGGAGCAGTACTTC.

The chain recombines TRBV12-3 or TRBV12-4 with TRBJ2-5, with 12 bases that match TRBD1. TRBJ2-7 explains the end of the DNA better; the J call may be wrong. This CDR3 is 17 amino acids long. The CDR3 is CASSLYLGTGGADEQYF. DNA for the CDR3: TGTGCCAGCAGTTTATACCTAGGGACAGGGGGCGCCGACGAGCAGTACTTC.

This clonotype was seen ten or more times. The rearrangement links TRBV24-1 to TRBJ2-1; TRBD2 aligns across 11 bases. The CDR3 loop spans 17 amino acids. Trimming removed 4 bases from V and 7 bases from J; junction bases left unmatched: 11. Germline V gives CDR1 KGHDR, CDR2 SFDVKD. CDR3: CATSDSISGGAANEQFF. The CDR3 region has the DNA TGTGCCACCAGTGACTCAATTAGCGGGGGGGCCGCGAATGAGCAGTTCTTC.

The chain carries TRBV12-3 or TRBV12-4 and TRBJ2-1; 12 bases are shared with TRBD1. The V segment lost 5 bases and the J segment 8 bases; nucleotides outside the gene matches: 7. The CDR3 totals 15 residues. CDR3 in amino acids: CASSNRDRGLDEQFF. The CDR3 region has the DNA TGTGCCAGCAGTAACCGGGACAGGGGGCTCGATGAGCAGTTCTTC.

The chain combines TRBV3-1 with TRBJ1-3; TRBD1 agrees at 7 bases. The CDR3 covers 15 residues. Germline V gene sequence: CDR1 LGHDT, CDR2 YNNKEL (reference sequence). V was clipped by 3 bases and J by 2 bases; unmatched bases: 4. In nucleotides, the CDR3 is TGTGCCAGCAGCCATGACGGACAGGCTGGAAACACCATATATTTT. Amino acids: CASSHDGQAGNTIYF.

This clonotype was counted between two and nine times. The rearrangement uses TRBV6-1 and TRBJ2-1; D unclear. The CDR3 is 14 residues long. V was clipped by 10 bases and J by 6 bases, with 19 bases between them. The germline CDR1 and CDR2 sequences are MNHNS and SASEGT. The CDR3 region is CATQYGTTGNEQFF. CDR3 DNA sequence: TGTGCCACCCAGTATGGCACTACTGGCAATGAGCAGTTCTTC.

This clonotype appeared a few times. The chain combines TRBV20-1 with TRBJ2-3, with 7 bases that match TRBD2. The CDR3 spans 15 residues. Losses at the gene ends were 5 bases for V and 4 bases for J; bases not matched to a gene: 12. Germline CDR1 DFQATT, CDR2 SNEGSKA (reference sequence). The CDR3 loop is CSAHPGGRVADTQYF. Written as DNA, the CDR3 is TGCAGTGCTCACCCGGGGGGAAGAGTGGCAGATACGCAGTATTTT.

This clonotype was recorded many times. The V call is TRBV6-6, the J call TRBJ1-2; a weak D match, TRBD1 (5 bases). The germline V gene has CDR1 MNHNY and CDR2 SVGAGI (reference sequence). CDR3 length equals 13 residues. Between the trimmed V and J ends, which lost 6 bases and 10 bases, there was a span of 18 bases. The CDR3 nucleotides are TGTGCCAGCAGCAGCTCGGGGCTGGCATCCTACACCTTC. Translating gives CASSSSGLASYTF.

The CDR3 region is CATSRAGVGGNTGELFF. Written as DNA, the CDR3 is TGTGCCACCAGCAGAGCAGGAGTCGGGGGCAACACCGGGGAGCTGTTTTTT. The J gene is TRBJ2-2, the V gene TRBV15; perhaps D is TRBD1 or TRBD2 (6 bases each). The CDR3 contains 17 residues. V was pared by 1 base and J by 2 bases, with 14 bases between. Germline V gives CDR1 LNHNV, CDR2 YYDKDF (reference sequence).

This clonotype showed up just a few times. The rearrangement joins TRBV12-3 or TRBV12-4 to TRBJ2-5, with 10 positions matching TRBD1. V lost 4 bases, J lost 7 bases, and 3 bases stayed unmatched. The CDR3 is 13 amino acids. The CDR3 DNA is TGTGCCAGCAGTTCGGACAGGGGGAGGACCCAGTACTTC. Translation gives CASSSDRGRTQYF.

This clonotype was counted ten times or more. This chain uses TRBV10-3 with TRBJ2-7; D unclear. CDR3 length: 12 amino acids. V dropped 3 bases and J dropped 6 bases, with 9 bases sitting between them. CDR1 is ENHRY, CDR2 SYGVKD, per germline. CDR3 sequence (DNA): TGTGCCATCAGTGAAGGAGTTGTCGAGCAGTACTTC. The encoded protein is CAISEGVVEQYF.

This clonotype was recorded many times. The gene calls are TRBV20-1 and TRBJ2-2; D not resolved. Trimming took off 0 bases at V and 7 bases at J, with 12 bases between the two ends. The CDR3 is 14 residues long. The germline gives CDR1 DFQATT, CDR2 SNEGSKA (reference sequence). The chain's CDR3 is CSAREGWRSGELFF. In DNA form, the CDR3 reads TGCAGTGCTAGAGAGGGGTGGCGTAGCGGGGAGCTGTTTTTT.

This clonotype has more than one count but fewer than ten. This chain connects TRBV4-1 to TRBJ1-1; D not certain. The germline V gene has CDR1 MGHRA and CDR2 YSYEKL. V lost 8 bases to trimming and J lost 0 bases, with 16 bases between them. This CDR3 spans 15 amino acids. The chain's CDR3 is CASSGRLDLNTEAFF. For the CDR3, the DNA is TGCGCCAGCTCCGGCAGGTTGGATTTGAACACTGAAGCTTTCTTT.

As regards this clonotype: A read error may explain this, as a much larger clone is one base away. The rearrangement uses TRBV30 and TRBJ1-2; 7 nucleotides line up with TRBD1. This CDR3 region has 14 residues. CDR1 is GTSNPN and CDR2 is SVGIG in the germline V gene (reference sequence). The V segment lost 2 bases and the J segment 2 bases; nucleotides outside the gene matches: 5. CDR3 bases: TGTGCCTGGAGTATACAGGGGAGGAACTATGGCTACACCTTC. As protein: CAWSIQGRNYGYTF.

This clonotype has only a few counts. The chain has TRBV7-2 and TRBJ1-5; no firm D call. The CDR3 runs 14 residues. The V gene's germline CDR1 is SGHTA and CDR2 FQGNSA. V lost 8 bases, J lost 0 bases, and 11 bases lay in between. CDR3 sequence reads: CASGVTDSNQPQHF. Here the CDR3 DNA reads TGTGCCAGCGGGGTAACAGATAGCAATCAGCCCCAGCATTTT. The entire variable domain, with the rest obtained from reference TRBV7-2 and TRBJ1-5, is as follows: GAGVSQSPSNKVTEKGKDVELRCDPISGHTALYWYRQSLGQGLEFLIYFQGNSAPDKSGLPSDRFSAERTGGSVSTLTIQRTQQEDSAVYLCASGVTDSNQPQHFGDGTRLSIL.

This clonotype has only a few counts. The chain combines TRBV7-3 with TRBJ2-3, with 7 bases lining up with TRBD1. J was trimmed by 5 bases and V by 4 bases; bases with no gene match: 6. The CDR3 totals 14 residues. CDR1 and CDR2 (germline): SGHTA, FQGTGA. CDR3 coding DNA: TGTGCCAGCAGCTCAGGGGGTGGCAGAGATACGCAGTATTTT. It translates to CASSSGGGRDTQYF.

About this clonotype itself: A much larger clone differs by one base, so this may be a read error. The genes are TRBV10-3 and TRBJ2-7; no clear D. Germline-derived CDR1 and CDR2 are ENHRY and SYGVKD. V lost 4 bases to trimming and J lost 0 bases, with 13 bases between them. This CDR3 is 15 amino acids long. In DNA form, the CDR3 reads TGTGCCATCAGTGCAGGAAGGCTAGGCTCCTACGAGCAGTACTTC. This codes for CAISAGRLGSYEQYF.

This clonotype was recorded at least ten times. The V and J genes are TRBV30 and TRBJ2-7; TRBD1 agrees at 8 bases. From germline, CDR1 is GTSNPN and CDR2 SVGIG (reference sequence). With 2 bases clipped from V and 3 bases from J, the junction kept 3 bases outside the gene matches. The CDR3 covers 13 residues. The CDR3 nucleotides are TGTGCCTGGAGTCTAGGACAGGGCTACGAGCAGTACTTC. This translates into CAWSLGQGYEQYF. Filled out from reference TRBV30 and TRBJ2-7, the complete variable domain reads SQTIHQWPATLVQPVGSPLSLECTVEGTSNPNLYWYRQAAGRGLQLLFYSVGIGQISSEVPQNLSASRPQDRQFILSSKKLLLSDSGFYLCAWSLGQGYEQYFGPGTRLTVT.

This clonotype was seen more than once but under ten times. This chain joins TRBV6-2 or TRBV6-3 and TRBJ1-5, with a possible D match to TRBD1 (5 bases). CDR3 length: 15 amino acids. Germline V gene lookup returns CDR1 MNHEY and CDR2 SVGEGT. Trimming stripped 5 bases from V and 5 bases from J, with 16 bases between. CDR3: CASSLVASGDQPQHF. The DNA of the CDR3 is TGTGCCAGCAGTCTTGTCGCGTCGGGGGATCAGCCCCAGCATTTT.

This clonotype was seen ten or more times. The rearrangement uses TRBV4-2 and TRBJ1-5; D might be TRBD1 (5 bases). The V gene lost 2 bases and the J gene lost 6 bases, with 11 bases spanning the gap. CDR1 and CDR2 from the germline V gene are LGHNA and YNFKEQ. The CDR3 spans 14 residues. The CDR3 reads CASSQIGGAQPQHF. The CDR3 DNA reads TGTGCCAGCAGCCAAATTGGGGGAGCTCAGCCCCAGCATTTT.